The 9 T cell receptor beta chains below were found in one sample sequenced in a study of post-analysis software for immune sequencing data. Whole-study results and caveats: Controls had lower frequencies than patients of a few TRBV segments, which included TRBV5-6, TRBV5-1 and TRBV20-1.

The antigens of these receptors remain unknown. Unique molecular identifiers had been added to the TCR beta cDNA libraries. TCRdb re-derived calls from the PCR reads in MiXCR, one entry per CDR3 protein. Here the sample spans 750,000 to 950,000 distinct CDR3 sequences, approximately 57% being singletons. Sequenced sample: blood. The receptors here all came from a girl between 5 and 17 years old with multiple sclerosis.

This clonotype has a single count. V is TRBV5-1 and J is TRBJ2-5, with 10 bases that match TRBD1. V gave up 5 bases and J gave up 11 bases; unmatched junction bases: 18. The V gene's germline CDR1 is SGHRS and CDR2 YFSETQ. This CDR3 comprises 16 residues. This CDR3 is CASRPTDTRDRGKQYF. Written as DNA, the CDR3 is TGCGCCAGCAGACCCACTGACACCCGGGACAGGGGAAAGCAGTACTTC.

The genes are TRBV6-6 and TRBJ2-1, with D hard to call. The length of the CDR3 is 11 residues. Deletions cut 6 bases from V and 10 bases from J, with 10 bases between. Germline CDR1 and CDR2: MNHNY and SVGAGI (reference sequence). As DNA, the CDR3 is TGTGCCAGCAGCCCCCTGGACGAGCAGTTCTTC. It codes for CASSPLDEQFF.

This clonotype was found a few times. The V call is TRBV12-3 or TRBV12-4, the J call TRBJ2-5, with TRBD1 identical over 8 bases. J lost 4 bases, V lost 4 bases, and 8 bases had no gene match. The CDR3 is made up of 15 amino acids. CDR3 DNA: TGTGCCAGCAGTTCACTTGGACAGGGAATAGAGACCCAGTACTTC. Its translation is CASSSLGQGIETQYF.

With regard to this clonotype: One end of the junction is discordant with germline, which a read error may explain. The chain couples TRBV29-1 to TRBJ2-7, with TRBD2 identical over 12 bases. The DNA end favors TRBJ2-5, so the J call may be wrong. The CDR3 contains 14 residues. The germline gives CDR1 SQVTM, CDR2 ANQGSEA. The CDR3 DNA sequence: TGCAGCGTTGGACTAGCGGGGGTCCAAGGGACCCAGTACTTC. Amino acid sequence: CSVGLAGVQGTQYF.

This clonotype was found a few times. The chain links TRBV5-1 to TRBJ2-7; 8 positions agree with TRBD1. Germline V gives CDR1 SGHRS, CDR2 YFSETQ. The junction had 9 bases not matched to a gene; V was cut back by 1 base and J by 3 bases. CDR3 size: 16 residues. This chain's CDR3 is CASSLMGRGPHYEQYF. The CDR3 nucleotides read TGCGCCAGCAGCTTGATGGGCAGGGGGCCCCACTACGAGCAGTACTTC.

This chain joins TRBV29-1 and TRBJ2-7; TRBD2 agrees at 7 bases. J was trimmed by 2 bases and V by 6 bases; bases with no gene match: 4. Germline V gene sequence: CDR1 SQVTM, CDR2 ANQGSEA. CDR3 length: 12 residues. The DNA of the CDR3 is TGCAGCGTGCAGCGGGGCCCCTACGAGCAGTACTTC. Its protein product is CSVQRGPYEQYF.

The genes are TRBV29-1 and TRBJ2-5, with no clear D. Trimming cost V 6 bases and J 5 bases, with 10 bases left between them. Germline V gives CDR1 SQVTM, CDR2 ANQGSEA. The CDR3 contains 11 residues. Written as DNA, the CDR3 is TGCAGCGTAATAAAAGGGGAGACCCAGTACTTC. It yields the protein CSVIKGETQYF.

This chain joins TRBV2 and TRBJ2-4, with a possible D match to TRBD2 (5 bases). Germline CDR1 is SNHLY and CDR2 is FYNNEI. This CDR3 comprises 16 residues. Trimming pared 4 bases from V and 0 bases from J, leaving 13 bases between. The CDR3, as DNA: TGTGCCAGCAGTGCAACTAGAATGGCAGCCAAAAACATTCAGTACTTC. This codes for CASSATRMAAKNIQYF. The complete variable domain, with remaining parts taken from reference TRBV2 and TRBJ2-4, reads EPEVTQTPSHQVTQMGQEVILRCVPISNHLYFYWYRQILGQKVEFLVSFYNNEISEKSEIFDDQFSVERPDGSNFTLKIRSTKLEDSAMYFCASSATRMAAKNIQYFGAGTRLSVL.

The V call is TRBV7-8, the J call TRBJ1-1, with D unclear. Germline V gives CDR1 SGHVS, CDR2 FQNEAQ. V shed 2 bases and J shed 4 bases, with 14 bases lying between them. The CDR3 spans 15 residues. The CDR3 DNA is TGTGCCAGCAGCTTATCGATCGAAGCGGGCACTGAAGCTTTCTTT. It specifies CASSLSIEAGTEAFF.